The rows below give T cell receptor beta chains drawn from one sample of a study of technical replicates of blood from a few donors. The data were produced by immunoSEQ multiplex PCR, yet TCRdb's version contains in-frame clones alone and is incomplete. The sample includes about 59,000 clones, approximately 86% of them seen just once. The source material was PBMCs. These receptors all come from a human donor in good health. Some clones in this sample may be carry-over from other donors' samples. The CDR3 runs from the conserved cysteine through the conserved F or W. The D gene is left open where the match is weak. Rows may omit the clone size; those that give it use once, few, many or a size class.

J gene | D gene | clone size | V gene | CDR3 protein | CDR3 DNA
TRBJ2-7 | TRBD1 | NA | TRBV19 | CASSRATGDAEQYF | TGTGCCAGTAGTAGGGCGACAGGGGATGCCGAGCAGTACTTC
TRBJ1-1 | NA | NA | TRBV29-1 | CSARVLNTEAFF | TGCAGCGCCCGGGTCCTGAACACTGAAGCTTTCTTT
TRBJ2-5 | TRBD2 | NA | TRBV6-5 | CASTRSGRADGTQYF | TGTGCCAGCACACGAAGCGGGAGGGCCGATGGGACCCAGTACTTC
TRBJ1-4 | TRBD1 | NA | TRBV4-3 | CASSQVDRAGEKLFF | TGCGCCAGCAGCCAAGTGGACAGGGCGGGTGAAAAACTGTTTTTT
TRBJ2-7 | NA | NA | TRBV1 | CTSSQVRLLYEQYF | TGCACCAGCAGCCAAGTCCGACTCCTATACGAGCAGTACTTC
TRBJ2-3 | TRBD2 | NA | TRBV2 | CASSEGLAGEDTQYF | TGTGCCAGCAGCGAGGGACTAGCGGGAGAGGATACGCAGTATTTT
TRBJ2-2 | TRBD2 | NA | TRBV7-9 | CASSRIGPAGGTGELFF | TGTGCCAGCAGCCGAATCGGGCCTGCGGGAGGGACCGGGGAGCTGTTTTTT
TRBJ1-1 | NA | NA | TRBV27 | CASSFNRNTEAFF | TGTGCCAGCAGTTTCAACAGGAACACTGAAGCTTTCTTT
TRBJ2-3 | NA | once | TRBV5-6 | CASSWGVNTDTQYF | TGTGCCAGCAGCTGGGGGGTGAACACAGATACGCAGTATTTT
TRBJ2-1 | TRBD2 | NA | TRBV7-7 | CASSPRLASRDEQFF | TGTGCCAGCAGCCCAAGACTAGCCTCAAGGGATGAGCAGTTCTTC
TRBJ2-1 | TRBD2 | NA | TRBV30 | CAWSGTSGTHNEQFF | TGTGCCTGGTCTGGGACTAGCGGTACCCACAATGAGCAGTTCTTC
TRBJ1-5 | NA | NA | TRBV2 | CASSGGGSGQPQHF | TGTGCCAGCAGTGGGGGGGGGTCCGGACAGCCCCAGCATTTT
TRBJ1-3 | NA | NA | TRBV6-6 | CASSYSPEAGNTIYF | TGTGCCAGCAGTTACTCGCCGGAAGCGGGAAACACCATATATTTT
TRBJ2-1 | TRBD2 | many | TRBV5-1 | CASSSSGGYNEQFF | TGCGCCAGCAGCTCCAGCGGGGGGTACAATGAGCAGTTCTTC
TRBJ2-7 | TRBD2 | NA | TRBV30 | CAWRERGQQYF | TGTGCCTGGAGAGAGCGGGGCCAGCAGTACTTC
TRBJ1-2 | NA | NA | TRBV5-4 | CASSPTPGIAYGYTF | TGTGCCAGCAGCCCCACACCGGGAATAGCGTATGGCTACACCTTC
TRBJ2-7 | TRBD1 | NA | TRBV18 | CASSPGQGANEQYF | TGTGCCAGCTCCCCCGGACAGGGGGCCAACGAGCAGTACTTC
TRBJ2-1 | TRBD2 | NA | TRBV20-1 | CSATAGGEQFF | TGCAGTGCTACGGCCGGGGGGGAGCAGTTCTTC
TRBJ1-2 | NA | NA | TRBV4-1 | CASSHPTRSTMYGYTF | TGCGCCAGCAGCCACCCCACTCGGAGTACAATGTATGGCTACACCTTC
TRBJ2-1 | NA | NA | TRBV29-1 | CSVVVREESIYNEQFF | TGCAGCGTTGTTGTTCGCGAAGAGTCAATCTACAATGAGCAGTTCTTC
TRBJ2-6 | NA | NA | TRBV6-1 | CASRGLLSGANVLTF | TGTGCCAGCAGGGGACTCCTATCTGGGGCCAACGTCCTGACTTTC
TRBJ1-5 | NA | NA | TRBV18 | CASSPQGRGQPQHF | TGTGCCAGCTCACCACAGGGTAGGGGACAGCCCCAGCATTTT
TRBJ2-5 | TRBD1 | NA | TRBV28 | CASSLFNRGRWETQYF | TGTGCCAGCAGTTTATTTAACAGGGGGCGGTGGGAGACCCAGTACTTC
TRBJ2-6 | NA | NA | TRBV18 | CASSLQSSGANVLTF | TGTGCCAGCTCACTACAGTCCTCTGGGGCCAACGTCCTGACTTTC
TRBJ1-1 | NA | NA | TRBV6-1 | CASSEPWQVNTEAFF | TGTGCCAGCAGTGAACCGTGGCAGGTGAACACTGAAGCTTTCTTT
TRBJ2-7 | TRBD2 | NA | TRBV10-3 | CASSGPSSYEQYF | TGTGCCAGTAGCGGGCCATCCTCCTACGAGCAGTACTTC
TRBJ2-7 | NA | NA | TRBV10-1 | CASTRRVNSYEQYF | TGCGCCAGCACCCGACGGGTCAATAGCTACGAGCAGTACTTC
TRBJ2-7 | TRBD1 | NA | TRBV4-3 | CASSVLTGTGSSEQYF | TGCGCCAGCAGCGTACTAACCGGGACAGGATCCTCCGAGCAGTACTTC
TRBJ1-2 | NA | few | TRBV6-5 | CASSRRGGYGYTF | TGTGCCAGCAGCCGAAGAGGGGGCTATGGCTACACCTTC
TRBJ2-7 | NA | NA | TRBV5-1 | CASSWISGGGYEQYF | TGCGCCAGCAGCTGGATTTCGGGGGGCGGCTACGAGCAGTACTTC
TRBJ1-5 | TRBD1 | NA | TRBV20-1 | CSARADRAQHF | TGCAGTGCTAGAGCCGACAGGGCACAGCATTTT
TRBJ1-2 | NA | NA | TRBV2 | CASGTQTGPLYGYTF | TGTGCCAGCGGTACACAGACAGGACCCCTCTATGGCTACACCTTC
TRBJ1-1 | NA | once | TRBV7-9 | CASSLGEDSLCF | TGTGCCAGCAGCTTAGGCGAGGACTCCCTCTGCTTT
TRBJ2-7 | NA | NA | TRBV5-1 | CASKSGGASLHEQYF | TGCGCCAGCAAGTCGGGGGGCGCCTCCCTCCACGAGCAGTACTTC